Below, 10 T cell receptor beta chains from the same sample are listed, as sequenced in a study of cytomegalovirus exposure and HLA in healthy donors. The PCR used 60 Vbeta and 13 Jbeta primers. Sequencing used immunoSEQ multiplex PCR; TCRdb keeps in-frame clones, though not all of them. The sample lists some 130,000 clones; about 72% were seen once. Sequencing was carried out using PBMCs. Receptors originate from a female donor in good health and CMV-seronegative.

This clone was counted only a few times. The genes are TRBV2 and TRBJ1-4; no definite D call. Germline-derived CDR1 and CDR2 are SNHLY and FYNNEI. V shed 3 bases and J shed 7 bases, with 9 bases lying between them. This CDR3 has 13 amino acids. CDR3 coding DNA: TGTGCCAGCAGTGATGGTACGGGTGAAAAACTGTTTTTT. Amino acids: CASSDGTGEKLFF.

The genes are TRBV5-8 and TRBJ2-3, with TRBD2 matching 7 bases. The germline CDR1 and CDR2 sequences are SGHTS and YDEGEE. V lost 0 bases to trimming and J lost 1 base; unmatched junction nucleotides: 8. This CDR3 is built from 17 residues. This CDR3 reads CASSLGGGRAGTDTQYF. DNA of the CDR3: TGTGCCAGCAGCTTGGGGGGGGGTCGTGCTGGCACAGATACGCAGTATTTT.

The genes are TRBV18 and TRBJ2-3; 10 bases are a match to TRBD2. J gave up 4 bases and V 2 bases, and 9 bases lay outside the gene matches. From germline, CDR1 is KGHSH and CDR2 LQKENI. The CDR3 spans 17 residues. CDR3 sequence: CASSPRSPAGGADTQYF. CDR3 bases: TGTGCCAGCTCACCAAGATCCCCAGCGGGAGGGGCAGATACGCAGTATTTT.

The chain couples TRBV7-2 to TRBJ2-7; 7 positions agree with TRBD2. The junction had 10 bases not matched to a gene; V was cut back by 5 bases and J by 3 bases. This CDR3 has 15 residues. Germline V lookup: CDR1 SGHTA, CDR2 FQGNSA. DNA for the CDR3: TGTGCCAGCAGCAGGGCGGGAGCGGCCCTCTACGAGCAGTACTTC. This encodes CASSRAGAALYEQYF.

V usage is TRBV11-2 and J usage is TRBJ2-1, with TRBD2 matching over 7 bases. This CDR3 comprises 17 residues. Germline trimming cut 3 bases from V and 0 bases from J; bases unmatched to any gene: 8. Per the germline V gene, CDR1 is SGHAT and CDR2 is FQNNGV. The CDR3 nucleotides read TGTGCCAGCAGCTTTAGACTAGCCGTGAGCTCCTACAATGAGCAGTTCTTC. Protein product: CASSFRLAVSSYNEQFF. The full variable domain, completed using reference TRBV11-2 and TRBJ2-1, is EAGVAQSPRYKIIEKRQSVAFWCNPISGHATLYWYQQILGQGPKLLIQFQNNGVVDDSQLPKDRFSAERLKGVDSTLKIQPAKLEDSAVYLCASSFRLAVSSYNEQFFGPGTRLTVL.

The V and J genes are TRBV28 and TRBJ1-1; the D gene is possibly TRBD1 (5 bases). Looked up from germline, CDR1 is MDHEN and CDR2 is SYDVKM. The germline V and J ends were trimmed by 2 bases and 3 bases, with 10 bases remaining between them. The CDR3 consists of 14 residues. The CDR3: CASSLTVQDTEAFF. CDR3 sequence (DNA): TGTGCCAGCAGTTTAACAGTACAGGACACTGAAGCTTTCTTT. Variable domain in full (rest from reference TRBV28 and TRBJ1-1): DVKVTQSSRYLVKRTGEKVFLECVQDMDHENMFWYRQDPGLGLRLIYFSYDVKMKEKGDIPEGYSVSREKKERFSLILESASTNQTSMYLCASSLTVQDTEAFFGQGTRLTVV.

The CDR3 region is CAWIQKGATKLFF. CDR3 nucleotide sequence: TGTGCCTGGATCCAAAAGGGGGCAACAAAACTGTTTTTT. The V gene is TRBV30, the J gene TRBJ1-4; TRBD1 aligns across 7 bases. Looked up from germline, CDR1 is GTSNPN and CDR2 is SVGIG (reference sequence). CDR3 length: 13 amino acids. Losses at the gene ends were 4 bases for V and 10 bases for J; bases not matched to a gene: 9. Looking up the rest from reference TRBV30 and TRBJ1-4 gives the full variable domain: SQTIHQWPATLVQPVGSPLSLECTVEGTSNPNLYWYRQAAGRGLQLLFYSVGIGQISSEVPQNLSASRPQDRQFILSSKKLLLSDSGFYLCAWIQKGATKLFFGSGTQLSVL.

V is TRBV11-2 and J is TRBJ2-7; 10 nucleotides align to TRBD1. The CDR3 loop spans 16 amino acids. Germline CDR1 is SGHAT and CDR2 is FQNNGV. The V gene end was trimmed by 5 bases and the J gene end by 4 bases; junction bases not matched to a gene: 11. The CDR3 DNA reads as TGTGCCAGCAGCAGGGGGCCGGGACAGGGGTCATACGAGCAGTACTTC. Encoded protein: CASSRGPGQGSYEQYF.

This clone was counted a single time. This chain links TRBV19 with TRBJ2-5, with D perhaps matching TRBD2 (5 bases). Trimming removed 6 bases from V and 5 bases from J, with 10 bases in between. This CDR3 region has 12 residues. Germline CDR1 and CDR2: LNHDA and SQIVND (reference sequence). The CDR3 region is CASSNRGETQYF. The CDR3 DNA reads TGTGCCAGTAGCAACCGCGGGGAGACCCAGTACTTC.

As for this clone: Sequence at one end of the junction differs from germline and may be a read error. The chain has TRBV25-1 and TRBJ2-1; 9 bases are shared with TRBD2. Germline-derived CDR1 and CDR2 are MGHDK and SYGVNS. The CDR3 totals 15 residues. The DNA for the CDR3 is TGTGCCAGCGGGATAGCGGGAGTCTCCAACAATGAGCAGTTCTTC. Protein: CASGIAGVSNNEQFF.